This TCR beta chain stems from a study of shared clonotypes between healthy human individuals. Points from the study as a whole: Among the subsets, naive ones generally showed larger estimated richness than memory ones.

The table came from immunoSEQ multiplex PCR; TCRdb's copy has only in-frame clones and leaves some out. The sample shows about 680,000 clones, 92% of them seen only once. Trimming removed 3 bases at V and 4 bases at J, with 4 bases between. The germline gives CDR1 LNHNV, CDR2 YYDKDF (reference sequence). The CDR3 sequence is 12 residues long. About this clone: Its target is unknown.

Naive CD8 cells comprised CD45RO-negative, CCR7-positively selected cells, excluding terminally differentiated effector memory CD45RA+ cells. This clonotype was sampled from a man aged 30 to 39 in good health. The chain employs TRBV15 and TRBJ1-5; no firm D call. What was sequenced was naive CD8+ T cells sorted from blood. Here the CDR3 reads CATSRTNQPQHF. The CDR3 nucleotides read TGTGCCACCAGCAGGACAAATCAGCCCCAGCATTTT.